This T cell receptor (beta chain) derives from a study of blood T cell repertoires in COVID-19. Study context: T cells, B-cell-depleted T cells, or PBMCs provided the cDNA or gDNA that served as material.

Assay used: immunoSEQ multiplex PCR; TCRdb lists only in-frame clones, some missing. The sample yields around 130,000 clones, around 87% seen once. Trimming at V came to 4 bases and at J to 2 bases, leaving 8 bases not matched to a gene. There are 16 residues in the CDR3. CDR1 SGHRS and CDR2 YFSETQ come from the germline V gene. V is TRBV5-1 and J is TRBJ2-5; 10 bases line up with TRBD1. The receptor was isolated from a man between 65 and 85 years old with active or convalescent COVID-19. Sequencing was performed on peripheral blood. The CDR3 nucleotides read TGCGCCAGCAGCCTCCTGACGGACAGGGGGCAAGAGACCCAGTACTTC. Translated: CASSLLTDRGQETQYF.